This TCR beta chain was sequenced for a study of blood T cell repertoires in COVID-19. Per the authors' pipeline: The authors estimated nucleated cell counts from reference gene primer amplification. Assay: immunoSEQ multiplex PCR; the TCRdb copy retains only in-frame clones and omits some. The DNA was the basis for D and trimming; V, J and clone size are from that table. The data show some 350,000 clones, with about 90% seen just once and 2.5% to 3% held by the top ten. After removal of 1 base from V and 6 bases from J, the junction contained 5 bases not matched to a gene. The CDR3 contains 16 residues. Germline V lookup: CDR1 SNHLY, CDR2 FYNNEI.

The rearrangement joins TRBV2 to TRBJ2-4; 11 positions agree with TRBD2. The clonotype comes from a woman in her 30s who had recovered from COVID-19. Material: PBMCs or T cells enriched from blood (not recorded which). CDR3 sequence (DNA): TGTGCCAGCAGTGAAGGGACTAGCGGGCTCCTAAACATTCAGTACTTC. Translated: CASSEGTSGLLNIQYF.